The subject of this entry is one T cell receptor beta chain. This clonotype came up a few times. No cognate antigen has been identified for it. Nothing much larger sits one base from this clone, and base qualities are not available. This specimen's time point label, per the study, means: patch test 2, 6 weeks after DPC sensitization. This specimen's treatment or condition label, per the study, means: therapeutic diphenylcyclopropenone sensitization with weekly scalp DPC. At every patch-test visit, the blood draw took place before the patch test was put on. Eligible patients were aged 18 to 70, diagnosed with alopecia, deemed suitable for DPC therapy, and excluded if pregnant. Unfractionated whole blood was collected in Tempus Blood RNA tubes, and total RNA was extracted from that blood. The germline V gene (reference sequence) provides CDR1 DFQATT and CDR2 SNEGSKA. From cysteine to phenylalanine, the CDR3 is 12 amino acids long. The read is trimmed to its CDR3 DNA, 36 bases read in frame from base 1. Trimming takes 3 bases from V and 4 bases from J, and the germline ends sit 9 bases apart.

The receptor library was made with RACE. The reads were generated on a NextSeq 500. During library preparation, unique molecular identifiers were attached to individual cDNA molecules so that TCRs could be counted in a quantitative, reproducible way. From each blood RNA sample, both TCR alpha and TCR beta chains were sequenced. From the authors' description of their analysis: A median of around 96,000 TCRs per sample was observed, with a range of roughly 23,224 to 750,000. The Decombinator software suite was used to annotate the V, J and CDR3 of the TCR reads. To make PS versus PT1 abundance plots, every sample was subsampled to the same number of TCRs (28,000). TCRs were defined as expanded if absent before sensitization and observed at least eight times at the 2-week time point. The public reads were run again by TCRdb, first through fastp at Q25 and then through MiXCR, and only productive beta chains were kept. A single entry per CDR3 protein holds the most common genes and DNA from its merged rows. The V and J calls were determined by TCRdb, not by the authors. The sample data list tens of thousands of distinct CDR3 sequences, and 10% to 13% of these were observed just once. The ten largest clones take up approximately 7% of the sample.

These data originate in a study of human T cells and chemical hapten exposure (dated by TCRdb to the early 2020s). In terms of the full investigation: For sensitization, 2% DPC in acetone was applied to a roughly 2 cm by roughly 2 cm area of upper inner arm skin. Patch tests used Finn chambers with 0.01% DPC on the upper back, scored after 6 days by International Contact Dermatitis Research Group standards. The patient cohort, mostly female, included alopecia areata with under or over 50% scalp involvement, alopecia totalis and alopecia universalis. About 28 alopecia patients gave blood for TCR sequencing at one to four time points (pre-sensitization, 2, 6 and 24 weeks). Blood was sampled from patients pre-sensitization (week 0) and at 2, 6 and about 24 weeks after DPC sensitization. In alopecia patients, the study followed how the peripheral blood TCR repertoire changed in vivo over primary and secondary sensitization to diphenylcyclopropenone (DPC), a hapten. Weekly therapeutic DPC doses were additionally applied to the scalp of patients throughout the roughly 23-week study period. Libraries were pooled for sequencing, and per-sample TCR yields varied mainly because of small differences in library volumes within the pool. What the research found in general, with its limitations: Expanded TCRs formed significantly more large CDR3 similarity clusters than pre-sensitization or healthy control sets, consistent with antigen-driven responses. Alopecia, a presumed autoimmune disease, was present in all patients, so the immune response of the patients might differ from that of healthy individuals. Patch test score correlated positively with the number of PT1 expanded TCRs, reaching significance at thresholds 8, 16 and 32 but not at 4. No change with DPC sensitization was found in the number of TCRs above 1 in 1000 frequency, and no evidence of global repertoire structure alterations was found. After repeated subsampling, changes were observed in the strength of the expansion versus patch-test correlation and in the threshold at which the correlation became significant.

The receptor was derived from a woman aged 45-59 years with alopecia areata. Some clones in this sample may be carry-over from other donors' samples. The chain was built from TRBV20-1 and TRBJ1-2, with the D gene not clear enough to name. The sample here was whole blood, taken in connection with sensitization to the hapten diphenylcyclopropenone (DPC). Here is the DNA: TGCAGTGCTAGCCGGGCCCTCTATGGCTACACCTTC. Translated, it gives CSASRALYGYTF.